This passage covers 30 T cell receptor beta chains from one sample sequenced in a study of cytomegalovirus exposure and HLA in healthy donors. With 60 Vbeta and 13 Jbeta primers, the PCR was carried out. Assay: immunoSEQ multiplex PCR; the TCRdb copy retains only in-frame clones and omits some. The sample lists about 140,000 clones, roughly 76% occurring once. The sample taken for sequencing was PBMCs. The receptors come from a middle-aged woman in good health and CMV-seronegative.

The V gene is TRBV7-9, the J gene TRBJ2-3; tentative D call: TRBD1 (5 bases). Germline V lookup: CDR1 SEHNR, CDR2 FQNEAQ (reference sequence). This CDR3 has 13 amino acids. Trimming left V 4 bases short and J 4 bases short, with 9 bases between. The CDR3 spells CASSSGWPDTQYF. For the CDR3, the DNA is TGTGCCAGCAGCTCAGGGTGGCCAGATACGCAGTATTTT. The full variable domain, in which reference TRBV7-9 and TRBJ2-3 provide the parts outside the CDR3, is DTGVSQNPRHKITKRGQNVTFRCDPISEHNRLYWYRQTLGQGPEFLTYFQNEAQLEKSRLLSDRFSAERPKGSFSTLEIQRTEQGDSAMYLCASSSGWPDTQYFGPGTRLTVL.

The rearrangement uses TRBV6-1 and TRBJ2-5; 7 bases map to TRBD1. The CDR3 consists of 14 residues. CDR1 is MNHNS, CDR2 SASEGT, per germline. Trimming at V came to 1 base and at J to 5 bases, leaving 4 bases not matched to a gene. CDR3 amino acids: CASSEEGGGETQYF. CDR3 DNA sequence: TGTGCCAGCAGTGAAGAAGGGGGCGGGGAGACCCAGTACTTC.

The J gene is TRBJ1-5, the V gene TRBV4-1; TRBD1 matches at 9 bases. V shed 0 bases, J shed 9 bases, and the junction held 15 bases outside the gene matches. Germline CDR1 MGHRA, CDR2 YSYEKL. This CDR3 comprises 18 residues. The CDR3 reads CASSQDYGDGQGPRPQHF. The CDR3 DNA reads as TGCGCCAGCAGCCAAGATTACGGGGATGGACAGGGGCCTCGGCCCCAGCATTTT.

The chain employs TRBV7-9 and TRBJ1-5; 7 bases map to TRBD1. Trimming at V came to 4 bases and at J to 0 bases, leaving 3 bases not matched to a gene. The CDR3 is 15 amino acids. Per germline, CDR1 SEHNR and CDR2 FQNEAQ (reference sequence). CDR3 loop: CASSSGQYSNQPQHF. The CDR3, as DNA: TGTGCCAGCAGCTCGGGACAGTATAGCAATCAGCCCCAGCATTTT.

This clone was seen only once. The chain uses TRBV9 and TRBJ2-2; D might be TRBD1 (6 bases). The germline V gene has CDR1 SGDLS and CDR2 YYNGEE. The ends were cut back, 4 bases at V and 5 bases at J, with 15 bases in the middle. CDR3 size: 15 residues. The chain's CDR3 is CASSITGQQTGELFF. CDR3 bases: TGTGCCAGCAGCATCACGGGACAACAAACCGGGGAGCTGTTTTTT. The variable domain in full, completed from reference TRBV9 and TRBJ2-2, reads DSGVTQTPKHLITATGQRVTLRCSPRSGDLSVYWYQQSLDQGLQFLIQYYNGEERAKGNILERFSAQQFPDLHSELNLSSLELGDSALYFCASSITGQQTGELFFGEGSRLTVL.

V gene TRBV10-2 combines with J gene TRBJ2-2, with TRBD2 matching over 14 bases. This CDR3 has 16 residues. Germline trimming cut 5 bases from V and 4 bases from J; bases unmatched to any gene: 3. Germline V CDR1 and CDR2: WSHSY, SAAADI. The CDR3 sequence: CASSKTSGGATGELFF. CDR3 DNA: TGCGCCAGCAGTAAGACTAGCGGGGGGGCCACCGGGGAGCTGTTTTTT.

V and J are TRBV4-1 and TRBJ2-2; possibly TRBD1 for D (5 bases). Germline loops: CDR1 MGHRA, CDR2 YSYEKL. The CDR3 is 15 residues long. The V end was cut by 0 bases, the J end by 4 bases, with 9 bases between. The chain's CDR3 is CASSQDVQGTGELFF. Written as DNA, the CDR3 is TGCGCCAGCAGCCAAGATGTTCAGGGCACCGGGGAGCTGTTTTTT.

The V call is TRBV18, the J call TRBJ1-1, with D hard to call. From germline, CDR1 is KGHSH and CDR2 LQKENI. The V end was cut by 3 bases, the J end by 0 bases, with 8 bases between. The CDR3 consists of 14 residues. The CDR3 DNA is TGTGCCAGCTCACCTAACAGTATGAACACTGAAGCTTTCTTT. Protein sequence: CASSPNSMNTEAFF.

The V gene is TRBV28, the J gene TRBJ1-6; no firm D call. The CDR3 runs 13 residues. Germline values: CDR1 MDHEN, CDR2 SYDVKM. V lost 3 bases and J 5 bases, leaving 5 bases between the germline ends. This chain's CDR3 is CASSLQNNSPLHF. The CDR3 DNA reads TGTGCCAGCAGTTTGCAGAATAATTCACCCCTCCACTTT.

J is TRBJ2-5 and V is TRBV5-1, with 10 bases matching TRBD2. Trimming cost V 0 bases and J 1 base; bases outside gene matches: 3. CDR1 and CDR2 (germline): SGHRS, YFSETQ. CDR3 length: 16 amino acids. The CDR3 DNA reads as TGCGCCAGCAGCTTGGGGGCTAGCGGGGGCCAAGAGACCCAGTACTTC. Residues: CASSLGASGGQETQYF.

J is TRBJ1-2 and V is TRBV10-3; TRBD1 might be the D (5 bases). Trimming left V 0 bases short and J 8 bases short, with 16 bases between. The germline V gene encodes CDR1 ENHRY and CDR2 SYGVKD. The CDR3 consists of 15 residues. The CDR3: CAISESTGVWGGYTF. The DNA of the CDR3 is TGTGCCATCAGTGAGTCGACGGGGGTGTGGGGCGGCTACACCTTC.

The chain has TRBV28 and TRBJ2-1; D remains ambiguous. This CDR3 has 13 residues. Per the germline V gene, CDR1 is MDHEN and CDR2 is SYDVKM. The V end was cut by 6 bases, the J end by 7 bases, with 13 bases between. CDR3 sequence: CASSRPQRNEQFF. DNA for the CDR3: TGTGCCAGCAGCCGACCCCAGAGGAATGAGCAGTTCTTC.

The rearrangement uses TRBV6-5 and TRBJ1-2; 7 bases are a match to TRBD1. CDR1 and CDR2 from the germline V gene are MNHEY and SVGAGI. Trimming cost V 5 bases and J 3 bases; bases outside gene matches: 3. CDR3 length: 13 residues. CDR3 DNA sequence: TGTGCCAGCAGTGCCGGACAGGACTATGGCTACACCTTC. This translates into CASSAGQDYGYTF.

The rearrangement links TRBV27 to TRBJ1-5; D unresolved. The length of the CDR3 is 16 residues. V was pared by 0 bases and J by 6 bases, with 15 bases between. Germline CDR1 reads MNHEY; CDR2 reads SMNVEV (reference sequence). The CDR3 loop reads CASSLSGGIAGQPQHF. For the CDR3, the DNA is TGTGCCAGCAGTTTATCGGGAGGGATAGCGGGTCAGCCCCAGCATTTT.

The sample holds one count of this clone. The chain has TRBV18 and TRBJ1-6, with 7 bases matching TRBD1. CDR3 length: 14 amino acids. CDR1 and CDR2 (germline): KGHSH, LQKENI. J lost 5 bases, V lost 3 bases, and 1 base had no gene match. This CDR3 reads CASSPGQNNSPLHF. CDR3 bases: TGTGCCAGCTCACCGGGACAGAATAATTCACCCCTCCACTTT.

V gene TRBV11-2 combines with J gene TRBJ2-7, with 9 bases identical to TRBD1. The CDR3 has 15 residues. The germline V gene encodes CDR1 SGHAT and CDR2 FQNNGV. Trimming removed 0 bases from V and 4 bases from J; junction bases left unmatched: 4. Written as DNA, the CDR3 is TGTGCCAGCAGCTTAGAAGACAGGGGGGGATACGAGCAGTACTTC. It specifies CASSLEDRGGYEQYF.

This clone has a handful of counts. The genes are TRBV5-1 and TRBJ1-1; a possible D gene is TRBD1 (6 bases). Germline CDR1 is SGHRS and CDR2 is YFSETQ. The germline V and J ends were trimmed by 4 bases and 1 base, with 14 bases remaining between them. This CDR3 is built from 15 residues. The CDR3 sequence: CASSLSGEGNTEAFF. The DNA of the CDR3 is TGCGCCAGCAGCCTTTCAGGGGAGGGGAACACTGAAGCTTTCTTT.

The chain couples TRBV2 to TRBJ2-7; D is unclear. Looked up from germline, CDR1 is SNHLY and CDR2 is FYNNEI. The CDR3 has 13 residues. V dropped 6 bases and J dropped 0 bases, with 9 bases sitting between them. In DNA form, the CDR3 reads TGTGCCAGCAGGACACTCGACTCCTACGAGCAGTACTTC. It codes for CASRTLDSYEQYF.

The chain carries TRBV7-2 and TRBJ1-1; D may be TRBD1 (5 bases). This CDR3 is 14 amino acids long. Per germline, CDR1 SGHTA and CDR2 FQGNSA. Trimming left V 5 bases short and J 5 bases short, with 15 bases between. CDR3 in DNA: TGTGCCAGCAGCCAGGGTAGCCTGGGGACTGAAGCTTTCTTT. This codes for CASSQGSLGTEAFF.

The table lists this clone with a few counts. The V call is TRBV6-1, the J call TRBJ2-7; 10 bases map to TRBD1. The CDR3 spans 14 residues. Losses at the gene ends were 6 bases for V and 9 bases for J; bases not matched to a gene: 11. CDR1 and CDR2 from the germline V gene are MNHNS and SASEGT. The CDR3 DNA reads TGTGCCAGCAGCACCGGGACAGGGGAACTGAGGCAGTACGTC. This translates into CASSTGTGELRQYV.

The chain couples TRBV28 to TRBJ1-4; 9 bases are shared with TRBD1. CDR3 length equals 15 residues. Per germline, CDR1 MDHEN and CDR2 SYDVKM. The J segment lost 5 bases and the V segment lost 9 bases, leaving 10 bases of the junction unmatched. The CDR3 protein is CASITTGTGNEKLFF. As DNA, the CDR3 is TGTGCCAGTATAACGACCGGGACAGGGAATGAAAAACTGTTTTTT.

V usage is TRBV6-6 and J usage is TRBJ2-1; D is possibly TRBD1 (6 bases). Trimming stripped 7 bases from V and 3 bases from J, with 10 bases between. The CDR3 contains 13 residues. In germline, CDR1 is MNHNY, CDR2 SVGAGI (reference sequence). CDR3 bases: TGTGCCAGCACCCCGGACAGCTACAATGAGCAGTTCTTC. Its protein is CASTPDSYNEQFF.

This clone occurred a few times. The chain employs TRBV15 and TRBJ2-4, with TRBD2 matching 8 bases. The CDR3 is made up of 15 amino acids. Germline V CDR1 and CDR2: LNHNV, YYDKDF (reference sequence). With V trimmed by 3 bases and J by 5 bases, 6 bases remained unmatched. The CDR3 protein is CATSRLRRGENIQYF. DNA of the CDR3: TGTGCCACCAGCAGGTTGCGGCGGGGGGAAAACATTCAGTACTTC.

The chain has TRBV12-2 and TRBJ2-1; the table's D call, TRBD1, has no DNA check behind it. TRBV12-2 is recorded as a pseudogene. This CDR3 comprises 18 residues. CDR3 sequence: CASRLYPPRTGGGDEQFF. DNA of the CDR3: TGTGCAAGTCGCTTATATCCCCCACGGACAGGGGGAGGCGATGAGCAGTTCTTC.

A few counts support this clone. V gene TRBV4-2 combines with J gene TRBJ1-4, with a possible D match to TRBD1 (6 bases). The CDR3 totals 15 residues. V lost 1 base and J 8 bases, leaving 14 bases between the germline ends. CDR1 LGHNA and CDR2 YNFKEQ come from the germline V gene. The CDR3 reads CASSQVAQGDEKLFF. Here the CDR3 DNA reads TGTGCCAGCAGCCAAGTGGCACAGGGAGACGAAAAACTGTTTTTT.

The chain employs TRBV19 and TRBJ1-1, with no clear D. Germline CDR1 reads LNHDA; CDR2 reads SQIVND (reference sequence). V gave up 9 bases and J gave up 8 bases, with 16 bases separating them. The CDR3 extends over 12 amino acids. In nucleotides, the CDR3 is TGTGCCAGCCGACAAAAGCCCTCCGAAGCTTTCTTT. Translation gives CASRQKPSEAFF.

This chain joins TRBV19 and TRBJ1-6; 9 bases line up with TRBD1. The germline CDR1 and CDR2 sequences are LNHDA and SQIVND (reference sequence). Trimming at V came to 4 bases and at J to 7 bases, leaving 2 bases not matched to a gene. CDR3 length: 14 amino acids. As DNA, the CDR3 is TGTGCCAGTAGTACCGGGACAGGGAATTCACCCCTCCACTTT. Translation gives CASSTGTGNSPLHF.

The genes are TRBV9 and TRBJ1-3, with TRBD1 matching over 7 bases. The CDR3 has 15 residues. Trimming took 3 bases from V and 2 from J; bases not matched to a gene: 5. The germline V gene has CDR1 SGDLS and CDR2 YYNGEE. The CDR3 region has the DNA TGTGCCAGCAGCGCACAGGGGAATGCTGGAAACACCATATATTTT. It translates to CASSAQGNAGNTIYF.

V is TRBV4-1 and J is TRBJ1-4; TRBD1 matches 9 bases. The CDR3 sequence is 16 residues long. Germline V gives CDR1 MGHRA, CDR2 YSYEKL. The trim removed 1 base at V and 6 bases at J, leaving 6 bases unmatched. The CDR3 DNA reads as TGCGCCAGCAGCCAAGGGCTGGGACAGGGCGATGAAAAACTGTTTTTT. As protein: CASSQGLGQGDEKLFF.

The chain couples TRBV11-2 to TRBJ1-1; D not certain. CDR3 length equals 11 residues. Per germline, CDR1 SGHAT and CDR2 FQNNGV. Trimming left V 5 bases short and J 8 bases short, with 9 bases between. The CDR3 region has the DNA TGTGCCAGCAGCGGAGCGTTCGAAGCTTTCTTT. Its protein product is CASSGAFEAFF.